A selection of T cell receptor beta chains follows, all from one sample in a study of T cell changes during pregnancy in multiple sclerosis. TCRdb's copy holds only in-frame clones and misses some; the assay was immunoSEQ multiplex PCR. Counted here are about 120,000 clones, 85% to 95% occurring once; the ten biggest clones make up roughly 6%. The sequenced sample was peripheral blood, obtained before pregnancy. These TCRs come from a female donor with multiple sclerosis, enrolled in a pregnancy study. Both conserved end residues are part of each CDR3. A D gene is named only where the DNA matches it firmly. A row's size may be missing; if present it is once, few, many or a size class.

size,V,J,D,CDR3,DNA
NA,TRBV29-1,TRBJ2-2,TRBD2,CSAWGEGNTGELFF,TGCAGCGCCTGGGGGGAGGGTAACACCGGGGAGCTGTTTTTT
NA,TRBV27,TRBJ2-2,TRBD2,CASTSGLAGEGTGELFF,TGTGCCAGCACGTCGGGACTAGCGGGAGAGGGGACCGGGGAGCTGTTTTTT
NA,TRBV11-1,TRBJ2-2,TRBD2,CASSLALAGGPHTGELFF,TGTGCCAGCAGCTTAGCACTAGCGGGAGGGCCACACACCGGGGAGCTGTTTTTT
NA,TRBV5-1,TRBJ1-3,NA,CASSLVGATYSGNTIYF,TGCGCCAGCAGCTTGGTGGGGGCGACGTACTCTGGAAACACCATATATTTT
NA,TRBV6-5,TRBJ1-2,NA,CASSYTQGGYGYTF,TGTGCCAGCAGTTACACCCAGGGAGGCTATGGCTACACCTTC
NA,TRBV9,TRBJ1-5,NA,CASSASGDSNQPQHF,TGTGCCAGCAGCGCATCAGGGGATAGCAATCAGCCCCAGCATTTT
NA,TRBV5-4,TRBJ2-3,NA,CASSPSVDTQYF,TGTGCCAGCAGCCCCTCCGTAGATACGCAGTATTTT
NA,TRBV19,TRBJ1-5,NA,CASRPRQQGWGNQPQHF,TGTGCCAGTAGACCCCGTCAACAGGGTTGGGGCAATCAGCCCCAGCATTTT
NA,TRBV25-1,TRBJ1-1,NA,CASSDSLRGVGAEAFF,TGTGCCAGCAGTGACTCTCTTCGGGGGGTTGGGGCTGAAGCTTTCTTT
NA,TRBV7-9,TRBJ1-1,TRBD1,CASSLTGANTEAFF,TGTGCCAGCAGCTTGACAGGGGCAAACACTGAAGCTTTCTTT
NA,TRBV5-1,TRBJ2-7,NA,CASSFAGAGVNEQYF,TGCGCCAGCAGCTTTGCCGGGGCAGGGGTCAACGAGCAGTACTTC
NA,TRBV6-5,TRBJ1-6,NA,CASAGGVIGSPLHF,TGTGCCAGCGCCGGGGGGGTTATCGGTTCACCCCTCCACTTT
few,TRBV5-3,TRBJ2-2,NA,CARSLSCTGELFF,TGTGCCAGAAGCTTGTCTTGCACCGGGGAGCTGTTTTTT
once,TRBV18,TRBJ2-2,NA,CASSSQDSTGELFF,TGTGCCAGCTCCTCTCAAGACTCCACCGGGGAGCTGTTTTTT
NA,TRBV27,TRBJ2-1,TRBD2,CASSSRGTSGRVTYNEQFF,TGTGCCAGCAGTTCTCGGGGGACTAGCGGGAGGGTGACCTACAATGAGCAGTTCTTC
once,TRBV6-6,TRBJ2-3,NA,CASSRGQPTDTQYF,TGTGCCAGCAGTCGCGGACAGCCCACAGATACGCAGTATTTT
NA,TRBV6-1,TRBJ2-5,NA,CASSEDWRLPETQYF,TGTGCCAGCAGTGAAGACTGGCGGTTGCCGGAGACCCAGTACTTC
NA,TRBV14,TRBJ1-1,NA,CASSQVGNTEAFF,TGTGCCAGCAGCCAGGTCGGGAACACTGAAGCTTTCTTT
NA,TRBV5-8,TRBJ2-3,TRBD2,CASSSYQLATDTQYF,TGTGCCAGCAGCTCCTATCAACTAGCGACAGATACGCAGTATTTT
NA,TRBV2,TRBJ1-3,TRBD1,CASSEIGQGDTIYF,TGTGCCAGCAGTGAAATAGGACAGGGAGACACCATATATTTT
NA,TRBV6-5,TRBJ1-1,TRBD1,CASTLRTGGATEAFF,TGTGCCAGCACCCTCAGGACAGGGGGGGCCACTGAAGCTTTCTTT
NA,TRBV5-1,TRBJ1-2,NA,CASSLAGDNYGYTF,TGCGCCAGCAGCTTGGCGGGGGACAACTATGGCTACACCTTC
NA,TRBV28,TRBJ1-4,TRBD1,CASSLSGTANEKLFF,TGTGCCAGCAGTCTCTCCGGGACAGCTAATGAAAAACTGTTTTTT
NA,TRBV5-1,TRBJ2-5,NA,CASSGITGKETQYF,TGCGCCAGCAGCGGCATAACAGGGAAAGAGACCCAGTACTTC
NA,TRBV5-1,TRBJ2-5,TRBD1,CASSLGTAQETQYF,TGCGCCAGCAGCCTAGGGACAGCACAAGAGACCCAGTACTTC
NA,TRBV4-1,TRBJ2-7,NA,CASSQPQGREQYF,TGCGCCAGCAGCCAGCCACAGGGTCGCGAGCAGTACTTC
NA,TRBV10-3,TRBJ2-7,TRBD1,CASSEVGQGPYEQYF,TGTGCCAGCAGTGAGGTTGGACAGGGACCTTACGAGCAGTACTTC
NA,TRBV27,TRBJ1-1,TRBD1,CASSIGQGLIEAFF,TGTGCCAGCAGTATAGGACAGGGACTAATTGAAGCTTTCTTT
NA,TRBV28,TRBJ1-4,NA,CASSLSEKLFF,TGTGCCAGCAGTTTAAGCGAAAAACTGTTTTTT
NA,TRBV5-6,TRBJ2-3,TRBD2,CASSLAGGHTDTQYF,TGTGCCAGCAGCCTAGCGGGGGGACACACAGATACGCAGTATTTT
NA,TRBV7-9,TRBJ2-6,TRBD2,CASTSGGSGLSGANVLTF,TGTGCCAGCACCAGCGGGGGTTCGGGACTTTCTGGGGCCAACGTCCTGACTTTC
NA,TRBV7-3,TRBJ1-2,TRBD1,CASSLNRGREYGYTF,TGTGCCAGCAGCTTAAACAGGGGGCGCGAGTATGGCTACACCTTC
NA,TRBV30,TRBJ1-2,NA,CAWAPTIDGYTF,TGTGCCTGGGCCCCAACTATAGATGGCTACACCTTC
NA,TRBV14,TRBJ2-3,TRBD2,CASSQGTSGYNTDTQYF,TGTGCCAGCAGCCAAGGGACTAGCGGGTATAACACAGATACGCAGTATTTT
NA,TRBV7-9,TRBJ2-5,NA,CASSHALRGETQYF,TGTGCCAGCAGTCACGCCTTGCGGGGAGAGACCCAGTACTTC
NA,TRBV7-3,TRBJ2-3,TRBD2,CASSLGLAEGTDTQYF,TGTGCCAGCAGCTTGGGACTAGCGGAAGGCACAGATACGCAGTATTTT
many,TRBV6-4,TRBJ2-1,NA,CASSDSSQGYNEQFF,TGTGCCAGCAGTGACTCCTCACAGGGCTACAATGAGCAGTTCTTC
NA,TRBV19,TRBJ2-7,TRBD1,CASRDRGYEQYF,TGTGCCAGTCGGGACAGGGGATACGAGCAGTACTTC
NA,TRBV27,TRBJ1-1,NA,CASSLYWGDTEAFF,TGTGCCAGCAGTTTATATTGGGGGGACACTGAAGCTTTCTTT
NA,TRBV5-1,TRBJ2-3,NA,CASSLVGSPDTQYF,TGCGCCAGCAGCTTGGTGGGGAGTCCAGATACGCAGTATTTT
NA,TRBV5-1,TRBJ2-7,TRBD2,CASSLLGRGAYEQYF,TGCGCCAGCAGCCTATTGGGGCGGGGGGCCTACGAGCAGTACTTC
NA,TRBV30,TRBJ2-5,NA,CAWNQIAGRETQYF,TGTGCCTGGAACCAAATCGCGGGTCGAGAGACCCAGTACTTC
NA,TRBV10-3,TRBJ2-7,NA,CAISESEVGEQYF,TGTGCCATCAGTGAGTCTGAGGTTGGCGAGCAGTACTTC
NA,TRBV10-1,TRBJ2-7,TRBD2,CASSAGGSGEQYF,TGCGCCAGCTCAGCGGGAGGCTCCGGCGAGCAGTACTTC
NA,TRBV19,TRBJ1-6,TRBD1,CASQGTGRHSPLHF,TGTGCCAGCCAAGGGACAGGGCGGCATTCACCCCTCCACTTT
few,TRBV7-9,TRBJ1-1,NA,CASIPTRGSTEAFF,TGTGCCAGCATCCCGACTCGCGGATCTACTGAAGCTTTCTTT
NA,TRBV5-4,TRBJ1-1,NA,CASSLEGAAEAFF,TGTGCCAGCAGCTTGGAAGGGGCCGCTGAAGCTTTCTTT
NA,TRBV6-5,TRBJ2-7,TRBD2,CASSYFSTSSRSEQYF,TGTGCCAGCAGTTACTTTTCGACTAGCTCTCGTAGCGAGCAGTACTTC
NA,TRBV18,TRBJ1-5,TRBD1,CASSPGQGEQPQHF,TGTGCCAGCTCCCCGGGACAGGGAGAACAGCCCCAGCATTTT
NA,TRBV9,TRBJ1-1,TRBD1,CASSERQGAEAFF,TGTGCCAGCAGCGAACGACAGGGGGCGGAAGCTTTCTTT
NA,TRBV6-1,TRBJ1-2,TRBD1,CASSLTGKINYGYTF,TGTGCCAGCAGCTTGACAGGGAAGATCAACTATGGCTACACCTTC
NA,TRBV30,TRBJ1-1,TRBD1,CAWSVPTGGGGTEAFF,TGTGCCTGGAGTGTACCGACAGGGGGGGGAGGCACTGAAGCTTTCTTT
NA,TRBV14,TRBJ2-2,NA,CASSQVEVSGELFF,TGTGCCAGCAGCCAAGTTGAGGTCAGCGGGGAGCTGTTTTTT
NA,TRBV19,TRBJ1-1,NA,CASTATGNTEAFF,TGTGCCAGTACCGCGACAGGAAACACTGAAGCTTTCTTT
NA,TRBV2,TRBJ2-7,TRBD2,CASAGADYEQYF,TGTGCCAGCGCGGGAGCCGATTACGAGCAGTACTTC
NA,TRBV30,TRBJ2-5,TRBD1,CAWSGTGVGETQYF,TGTGCCTGGAGCGGGACAGGGGTAGGCGAGACCCAGTACTTC
NA,TRBV6-6,TRBJ2-2,NA,CASSPRSAGELFF,TGTGCCAGCAGTCCCCGTAGCGCCGGGGAGCTGTTTTTT
NA,TRBV7-9,TRBJ2-5,TRBD2,CASSFLLAGQETQYF,TGTGCCAGCAGCTTCCTGCTAGCGGGGCAAGAGACCCAGTACTTC
NA,TRBV28,TRBJ2-6,NA,CASSFESSGANVLTF,TGTGCCAGCAGTTTTGAGAGCTCTGGGGCCAACGTCCTGACTTTC
NA,TRBV2,TRBJ2-1,TRBD2,CASSDVGLATNEQFF,TGTGCCAGCAGTGATGTCGGACTAGCGACCAATGAGCAGTTCTTC